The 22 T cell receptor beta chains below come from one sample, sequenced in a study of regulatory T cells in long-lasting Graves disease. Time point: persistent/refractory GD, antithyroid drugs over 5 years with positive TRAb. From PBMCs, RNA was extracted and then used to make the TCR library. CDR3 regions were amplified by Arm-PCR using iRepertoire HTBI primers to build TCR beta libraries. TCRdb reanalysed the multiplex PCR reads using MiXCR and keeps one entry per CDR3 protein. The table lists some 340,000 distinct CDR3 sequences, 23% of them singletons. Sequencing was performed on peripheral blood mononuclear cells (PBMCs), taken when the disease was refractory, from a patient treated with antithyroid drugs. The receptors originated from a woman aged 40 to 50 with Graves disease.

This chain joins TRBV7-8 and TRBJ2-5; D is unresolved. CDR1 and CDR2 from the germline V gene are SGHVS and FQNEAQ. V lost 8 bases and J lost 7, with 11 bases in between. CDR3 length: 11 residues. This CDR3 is CASGPTGTQYF. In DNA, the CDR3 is TGTGCCAGCGGCCCTACGGGGACCCAGTACTTC.

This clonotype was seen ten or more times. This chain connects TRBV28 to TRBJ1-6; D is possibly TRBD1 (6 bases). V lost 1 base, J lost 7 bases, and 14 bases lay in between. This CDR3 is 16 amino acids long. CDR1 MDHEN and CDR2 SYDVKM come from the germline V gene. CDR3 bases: TGTGCCAGCAGTTTATTTTCCGGGGGCGCAAATTCACCCCTCCACTTT. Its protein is CASSLFSGGANSPLHF.

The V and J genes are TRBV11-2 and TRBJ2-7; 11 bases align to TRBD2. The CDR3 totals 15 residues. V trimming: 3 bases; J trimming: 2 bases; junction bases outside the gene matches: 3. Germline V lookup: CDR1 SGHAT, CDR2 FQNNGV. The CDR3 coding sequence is TGTGCCAGCAGCTTTCATAGCGGGGGGGCCTACGAGCAGTACTTC. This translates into CASSFHSGGAYEQYF.

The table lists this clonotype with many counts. The CDR3 DNA reads as TGTGCCAGCTCTCTGCGGGCGGGCCACACCGGGGAGCTGTTTTTT. Amino acid sequence: CASSLRAGHTGELFF. The chain recombines TRBV2 with TRBJ2-2, with a weak D call TRBD2 (5 bases). V was cut by 8 bases and J by 3 bases, with 16 bases left in between. The germline V gene encodes CDR1 SNHLY and CDR2 FYNNEI. This CDR3 has 15 amino acids. Supplemented by reference TRBV2 and TRBJ2-2, the full variable domain reads EPEVTQTPSHQVTQMGQEVILRCVPISNHLYFYWYRQILGQKVEFLVSFYNNEISEKSEIFDDQFSVERPDGSNFTLKIRSTKLEDSAMYFCASSLRAGHTGELFFGEGSRLTVL.

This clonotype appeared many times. The CDR3 sequence: CASSKRGLSPGPTNEKLFF. The CDR3 DNA reads TGTGCCAGCAGTAAACGGGGCCTTTCTCCAGGTCCAACTAATGAAAAACTGTTTTTT. V usage is TRBV27 and J usage is TRBJ1-4; TRBD1 is a possible D gene (5 bases). Germline V lookup: CDR1 MNHEY, CDR2 SMNVEV (reference sequence). This CDR3 is built from 19 residues. The V end lost 5 bases, the J end lost 0 bases, and 22 bases lay between the germline ends.

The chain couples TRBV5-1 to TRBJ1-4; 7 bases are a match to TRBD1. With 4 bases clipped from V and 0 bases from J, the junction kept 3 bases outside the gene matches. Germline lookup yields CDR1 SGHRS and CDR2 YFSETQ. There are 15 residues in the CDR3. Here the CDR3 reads CASSPGQATNEKLFF. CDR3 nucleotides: TGCGCCAGCAGCCCAGGACAGGCAACTAATGAAAAACTGTTTTTT.

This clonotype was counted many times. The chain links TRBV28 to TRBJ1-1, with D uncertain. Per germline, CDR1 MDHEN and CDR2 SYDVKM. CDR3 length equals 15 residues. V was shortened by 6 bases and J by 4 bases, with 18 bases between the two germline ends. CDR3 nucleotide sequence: TGTGCCAGCAGGAGGAGGGCGGCTCTTGTCACTGAAGCTTTCTTT. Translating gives CASRRRAALVTEAFF.

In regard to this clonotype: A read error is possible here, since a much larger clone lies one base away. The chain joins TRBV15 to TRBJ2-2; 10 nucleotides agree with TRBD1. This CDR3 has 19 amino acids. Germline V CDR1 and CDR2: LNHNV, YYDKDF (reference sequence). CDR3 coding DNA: TGTGCCACCAGCGGAGATAAAAGAAGGGACAGGGGTTCCACCGGGGAGCTGTTTTTT. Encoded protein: CATSGDKRRDRGSTGELFF. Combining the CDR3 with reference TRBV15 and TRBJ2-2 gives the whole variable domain DAMVIQNPRYQVTQFGKPVTLSCSQTLNHNVMYWYQQKSSQAPKLLFHYYDKDFNNEADTPDNFQSRRPNTSFCFLDIRSPGLGDTAMYLCATSGDKRRDRGSTGELFFGEGSRLTVL.

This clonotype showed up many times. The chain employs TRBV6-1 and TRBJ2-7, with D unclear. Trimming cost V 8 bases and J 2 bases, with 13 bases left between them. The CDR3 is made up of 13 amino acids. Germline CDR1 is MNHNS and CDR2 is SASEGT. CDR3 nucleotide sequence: TGTGCCAGCCGCCGAAGCAGCACCTACGAGCAGTACTTC. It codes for CASRRSSTYEQYF.

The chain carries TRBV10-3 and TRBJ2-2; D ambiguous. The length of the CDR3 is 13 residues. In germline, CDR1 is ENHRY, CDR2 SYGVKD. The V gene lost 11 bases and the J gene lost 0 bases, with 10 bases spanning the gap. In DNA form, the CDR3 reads TGTGCCCTGGCTGGGACGAACACCGGGGAGCTGTTTTTT. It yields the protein CALAGTNTGELFF.

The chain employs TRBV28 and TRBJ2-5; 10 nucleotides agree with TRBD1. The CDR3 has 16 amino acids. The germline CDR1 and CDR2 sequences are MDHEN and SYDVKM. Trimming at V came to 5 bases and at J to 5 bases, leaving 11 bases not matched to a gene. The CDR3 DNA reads TGTGCCAGCAGTCTACCTCCGGGACAGGGGACGGAGACCCAGTACTTC. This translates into CASSLPPGQGTETQYF.

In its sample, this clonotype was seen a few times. The CDR3 coding sequence is TGTGCCAGCAGTCCTCAGGGAATCGGTTATGGAACCGGGGAGCTGTTTTTT. Amino acids: CASSPQGIGYGTGELFF. The V and J genes are TRBV27 and TRBJ2-2; tentative D call: TRBD1 (5 bases). Germline loops: CDR1 MNHEY, CDR2 SMNVEV (reference sequence). Deletions cut 5 bases from V and 5 bases from J, with 21 bases between. This CDR3 comprises 17 residues.

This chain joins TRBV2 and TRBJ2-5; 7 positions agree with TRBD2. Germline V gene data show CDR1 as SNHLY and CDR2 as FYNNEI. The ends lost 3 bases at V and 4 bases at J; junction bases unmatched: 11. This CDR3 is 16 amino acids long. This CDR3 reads CASSDIGLAATETQYF. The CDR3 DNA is TGTGCCAGCAGTGATATAGGGCTAGCGGCGACAGAGACCCAGTACTTC.

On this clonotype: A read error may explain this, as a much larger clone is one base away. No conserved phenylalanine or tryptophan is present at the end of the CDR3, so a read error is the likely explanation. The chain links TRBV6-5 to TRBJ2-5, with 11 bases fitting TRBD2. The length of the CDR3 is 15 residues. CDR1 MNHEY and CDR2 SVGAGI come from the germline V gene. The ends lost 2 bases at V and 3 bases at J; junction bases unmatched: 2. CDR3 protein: CASSYQLAGEETQYS. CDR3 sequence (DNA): TGTGCCAGCAGTTACCAACTAGCGGGAGAAGAGACCCAGTACTCC.

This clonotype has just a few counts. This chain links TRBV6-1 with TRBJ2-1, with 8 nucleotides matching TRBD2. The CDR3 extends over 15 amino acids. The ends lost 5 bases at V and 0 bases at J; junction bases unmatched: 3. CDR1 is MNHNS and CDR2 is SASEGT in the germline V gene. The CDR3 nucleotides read TGTGCCAGCAGTCGAAGCGGGAGCTCCTACAATGAGCAGTTCTTC. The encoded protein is CASSRSGSSYNEQFF.

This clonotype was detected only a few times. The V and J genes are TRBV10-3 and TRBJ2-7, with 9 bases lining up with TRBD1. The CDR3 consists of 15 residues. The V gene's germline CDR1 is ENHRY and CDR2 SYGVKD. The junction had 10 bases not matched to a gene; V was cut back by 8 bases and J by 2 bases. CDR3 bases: TGTGCCATCGAAGGAGGGACAGGGACTACCTACGAGCAGTACTTC. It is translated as CAIEGGTGTTYEQYF.

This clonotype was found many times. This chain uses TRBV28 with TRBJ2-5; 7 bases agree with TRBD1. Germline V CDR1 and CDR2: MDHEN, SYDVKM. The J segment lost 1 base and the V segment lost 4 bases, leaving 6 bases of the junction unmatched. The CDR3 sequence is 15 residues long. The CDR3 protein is CASSSQGWTQETQYF. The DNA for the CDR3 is TGTGCCAGCAGTTCACAGGGGTGGACCCAAGAGACCCAGTACTTC.

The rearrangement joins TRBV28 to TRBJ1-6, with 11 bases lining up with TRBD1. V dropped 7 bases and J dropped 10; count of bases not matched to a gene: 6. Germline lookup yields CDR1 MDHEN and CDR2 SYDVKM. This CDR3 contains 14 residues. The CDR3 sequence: CASTLDRGQSPLHF. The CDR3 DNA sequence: TGTGCCAGCACCTTGGACAGGGGGCAATCACCCCTCCACTTT.

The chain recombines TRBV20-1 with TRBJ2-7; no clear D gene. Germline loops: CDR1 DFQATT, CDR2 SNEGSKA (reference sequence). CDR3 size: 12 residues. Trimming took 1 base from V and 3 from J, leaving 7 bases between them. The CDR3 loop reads CSARVLNYEQYF. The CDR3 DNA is TGCAGTGCTAGAGTACTGAACTACGAGCAGTACTTC.

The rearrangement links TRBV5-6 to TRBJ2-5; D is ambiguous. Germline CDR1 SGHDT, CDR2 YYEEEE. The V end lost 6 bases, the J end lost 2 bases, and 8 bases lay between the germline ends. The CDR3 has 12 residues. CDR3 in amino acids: CASMDHQETQYF. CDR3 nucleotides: TGTGCCAGCATGGACCATCAAGAGACCCAGTACTTC. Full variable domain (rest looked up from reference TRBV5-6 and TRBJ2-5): DAGVTQSPTHLIKTRGQQVTLRCSPKSGHDTVSWYQQALGQGPQFIFQYYEEEERQRGNFPDRFSGHQFPNYSSELNVNALLLGDSALYLCASMDHQETQYFGPGTRLLVL.

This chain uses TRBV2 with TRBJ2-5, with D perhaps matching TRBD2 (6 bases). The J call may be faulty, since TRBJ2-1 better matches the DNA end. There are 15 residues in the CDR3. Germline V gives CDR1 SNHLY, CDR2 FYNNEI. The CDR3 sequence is CASSGWGESYNEQFF. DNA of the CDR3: TGTGCCAGCAGTGGTTGGGGGGAATCCTACAATGAGCAGTTCTTC.

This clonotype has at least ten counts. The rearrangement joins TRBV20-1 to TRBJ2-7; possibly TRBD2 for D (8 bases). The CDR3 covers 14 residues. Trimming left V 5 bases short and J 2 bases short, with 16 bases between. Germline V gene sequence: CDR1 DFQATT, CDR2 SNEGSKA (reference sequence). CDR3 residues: CSAQGGLVAYEQYF. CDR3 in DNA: TGCAGTGCTCAGGGGGGACTAGTCGCCTACGAGCAGTACTTC.